This T cell receptor (beta chain) was identified during a study of identical twins (dated by TCRdb to the mid-2010s). As for the study more broadly: To test whether fetal clonotypes persist, this study deep-sequenced TCR alpha and beta repertoires from monozygotic twins, from unrelated adults of various ages, and from cord blood. To rule out contamination, replicate twin experiments were performed at different times with different library preparation protocols.

Broad study findings and their caveats: Fewer insertions were carried by abundant cord blood beta clonotypes, a similar but weaker trend appeared in young adult naive repertoires, and no such trend appeared in memory repertoires. Invariant T cells such as MAIT and iNKT could partly confound zero-insertion analyses, although diverse VJ usage argued against such confounding for most clonotypes. In monozygotic twins, out-of-frame TCR alpha sharing was systematically underestimated by recombination models, although the models agreed with sharing between unrelated individuals. In beta out-of-frame sequences, excess twin sharing was weaker, because having fewer shared sequences lowered the signal-to-noise ratio. Out-of-frame TCR alpha sequences shared between twins showed an excess of low generation-probability sequences compared with coincidental sharing between unrelated individuals. Because the same donors could not be followed over many years, conclusions were based on cross-sectional statistical analysis.

Libraries were made using 5' RACE. Reads for this sample came from an Illumina HiSeq 2000. Template switching introduced a universal primer binding site; the final cDNA contained a unique molecular identifier, enabling accurate counting of TCR cDNA molecules. Specific primers in the conserved constant-segment region were used to synthesize first-strand cDNA for TCR alpha and beta chains. Each cDNA library was double barcoded, with a SMART-Mk sample barcode plus Illumina barcodes, to control for contamination. TruSeq adapter sequences, together with Illumina sample barcodes, were added in two successive PCR steps. TCR alpha and beta cDNA libraries were sequenced on the Illumina HiSeq platform with custom primers. Per the original workflow: MiGEC processed the raw reads to extract unique molecular identifiers, while MiXCR was used to determine the CDR3 positions. For each individual, recombination models were inferred using an EM algorithm with the repgenHMM and IGoR tools. Shared clonotypes were analyzed with the tcR package in R, and sharing was normalized by the product of cloneset sizes. Out-of-frame nonproductive sequences were analyzed to study raw recombination free of thymic and clonal selection effects. TCRdb ran its own pipeline on the public reads, namely fastp trimming at Q25 and MiXCR clone calling, and kept in-frame beta chains. Each entry is one CDR3 protein sequence, shown with its most common DNA and genes. TCRdb's processing, not the authors' own work, is the source of the V and J calls. For this sample there are fewer than 450,000 distinct CDR3 sequences; about 10% appear just once. About 9.1% of the sample rests with the top ten.

V lost 8 bases and J lost 8 bases; the stretch between them is 18 bases long. The CDR3, cysteine through phenylalanine, is 14 amino acids long. Only CDR3 DNA remains: 42 bases, in frame from the first base. Sequences KGHDR (CDR1) and SFDVKD (CDR2) are obtained from the germline V gene. Only healthy Caucasian donors were included. The researchers also sequenced three unrelated adults who were not twins: a male aged 18 to 29, a male aged 50 to 59, and a female aged 50 to 59. Miltenyi CD45RO+ enrichment and human naive T-cell isolation kits were used to isolate memory (CD45RO+) and naive T cells from PBMC. Points on this clonotype: Its cognate antigen has yet to be identified. Base qualities are not at hand, and no much larger clone is one base apart.

This receptor chain uses TRBV24-1 and TRBJ2-1; the best D guess is TRBD2, with 5 bases matching. The specimen sequenced was naive T cells sorted from blood. The sample's cell subset or site label is to be understood as: cells isolated with a human naive T-cell isolation kit. This clonotype was sampled from a woman in her forties or fifties in good health. The base sequence is TGTGCCACCAAAGGCGGGTACTCGTCGGATGAGCAGTTCTTC. Its protein reads: CATKGGYSSDEQFF.